This T cell receptor (beta chain) originates from a study of T cell responses to AZD1222 COVID-19 vaccine. Study information: Pooled together were second doses at about 4 or about 12 weeks. Study findings and constraints: Just five to seven people given AZD1222 tested seropositive at baseline. Across spike, vaccine-associated CD4 TCRs were found, dominant at 160-218 and 743-854.

Relative to its sample, this clone is medium-sized (0.01 to 0.1%). The antigen is not known. The CDR3 loop spans 15 amino acids. Germline lookup yields CDR1 SQVTM and CDR2 ANQGSEA. Trimming took 4 bases from V and 4 from J; bases not matched to a gene: 8. Data came from immunoSEQ multiplex PCR; TCRdb stores just in-frame clones and leaves some out. The table has about 110,000 clones, more than 70% seen once. The chain recombines TRBV29-1 with TRBJ2-2, with TRBD2 matching 8 bases. This specimen consisted of peripheral blood, obtained on day 0 of AZD1222 vaccination. This clonotype originated in an adult in good health. CDR3 in amino acids: CSVVPAGVPTGELFF. The CDR3 nucleotides are TGCAGCGTTGTCCCAGCGGGAGTCCCCACCGGGGAGCTGTTTTTT.